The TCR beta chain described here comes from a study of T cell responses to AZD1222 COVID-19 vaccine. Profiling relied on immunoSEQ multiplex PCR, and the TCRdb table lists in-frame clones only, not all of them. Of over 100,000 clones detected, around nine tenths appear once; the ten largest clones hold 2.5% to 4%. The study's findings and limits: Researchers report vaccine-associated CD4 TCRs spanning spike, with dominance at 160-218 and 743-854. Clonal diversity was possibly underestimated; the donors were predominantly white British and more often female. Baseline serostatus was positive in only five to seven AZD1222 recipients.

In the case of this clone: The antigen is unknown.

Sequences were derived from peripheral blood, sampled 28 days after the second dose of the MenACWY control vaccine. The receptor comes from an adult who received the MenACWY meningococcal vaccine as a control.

The CDR3 spells CASNTWGGYEQYF. Here the CDR3 DNA reads TGTGCCAGCAACACATGGGGGGGGTACGAGCAGTACTTC. This rearrangement joins TRBV27 to TRBJ2-7; 7 positions agree with TRBD2. V gave up 7 bases and J gave up 4 bases; unmatched junction bases: 7. There are 13 residues in the CDR3. CDR1 and CDR2 from the germline V gene are MNHEY and SMNVEV (reference sequence).